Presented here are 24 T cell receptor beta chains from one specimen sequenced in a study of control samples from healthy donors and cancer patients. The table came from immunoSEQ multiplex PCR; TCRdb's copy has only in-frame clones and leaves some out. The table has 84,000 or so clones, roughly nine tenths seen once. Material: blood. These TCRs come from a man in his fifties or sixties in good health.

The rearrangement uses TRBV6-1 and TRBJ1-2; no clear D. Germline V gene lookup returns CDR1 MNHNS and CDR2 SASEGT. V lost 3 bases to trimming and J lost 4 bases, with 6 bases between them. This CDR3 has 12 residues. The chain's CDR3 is CASSDTTYGYTF. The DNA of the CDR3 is TGTGCCAGCAGTGACACCACCTATGGCTACACCTTC.

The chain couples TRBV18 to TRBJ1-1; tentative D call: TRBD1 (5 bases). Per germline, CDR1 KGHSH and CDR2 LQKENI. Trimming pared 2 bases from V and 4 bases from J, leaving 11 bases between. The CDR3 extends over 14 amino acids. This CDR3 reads CASSPDQGSTEAFF. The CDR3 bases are TGTGCCAGCTCACCAGATCAGGGAAGCACTGAAGCTTTCTTT. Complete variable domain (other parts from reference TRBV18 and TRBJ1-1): NAGVMQNPRHLVRRRGQEARLRCSPMKGHSHVYWYRQLPEEGLKFMVYLQKENIIDESGMPKERFSAEFPKEGPSILRIQQVVRGDSAAYFCASSPDQGSTEAFFGQGTRLTVV.

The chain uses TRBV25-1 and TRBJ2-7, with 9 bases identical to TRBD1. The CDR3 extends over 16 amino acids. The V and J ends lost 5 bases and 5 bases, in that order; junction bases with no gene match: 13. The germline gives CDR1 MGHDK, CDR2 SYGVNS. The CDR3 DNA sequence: TGTGCCAGCAGTCCTCTAAGGGGGACAGGGCTCGACGAGCAGTACTTC. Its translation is CASSPLRGTGLDEQYF.

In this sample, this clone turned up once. The CDR3 loop is CASSFGGNTIYF. The CDR3 nucleotides read TGTGCCAGCAGTTTCGGGGGAAACACCATATATTTT. The genes are TRBV12-3 or TRBV12-4 and TRBJ1-3; D not certain. V lost 3 bases, J lost 4 bases, and 4 bases lay in between. The CDR3 runs 12 residues.

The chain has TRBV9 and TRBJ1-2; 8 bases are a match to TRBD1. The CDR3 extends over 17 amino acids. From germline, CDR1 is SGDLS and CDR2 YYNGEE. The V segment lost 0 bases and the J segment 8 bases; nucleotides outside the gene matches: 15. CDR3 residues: CASSVGGRRTGSGGYTF. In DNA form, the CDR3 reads TGTGCCAGCAGCGTAGGGGGGCGACGGACAGGGTCAGGAGGCTACACCTTC.

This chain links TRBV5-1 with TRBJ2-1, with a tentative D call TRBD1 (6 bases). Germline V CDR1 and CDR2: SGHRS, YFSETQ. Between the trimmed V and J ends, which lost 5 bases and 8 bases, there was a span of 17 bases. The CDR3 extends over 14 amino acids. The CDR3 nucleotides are TGCGCCAGCAGGGGGGACACCTACTTCGATGAGCAGTTCTTC. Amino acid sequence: CASRGDTYFDEQFF.

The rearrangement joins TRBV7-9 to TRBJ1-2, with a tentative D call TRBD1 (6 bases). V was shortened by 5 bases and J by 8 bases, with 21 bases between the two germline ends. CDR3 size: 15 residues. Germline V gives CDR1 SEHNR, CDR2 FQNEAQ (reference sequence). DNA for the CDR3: TGTGCCAGCAGCCAGTCGCCCCGGGGGCAGGAGGGCTACACCTTC. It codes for CASSQSPRGQEGYTF.

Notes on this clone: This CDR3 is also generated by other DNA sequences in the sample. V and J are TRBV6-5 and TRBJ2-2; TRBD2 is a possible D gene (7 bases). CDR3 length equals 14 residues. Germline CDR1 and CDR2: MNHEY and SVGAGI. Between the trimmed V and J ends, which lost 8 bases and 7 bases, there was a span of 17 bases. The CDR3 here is CASQAGGRGGELFF. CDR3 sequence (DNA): TGTGCCAGCCAGGCCGGGGGGCGGGGCGGGGAGCTGTTTTTT.

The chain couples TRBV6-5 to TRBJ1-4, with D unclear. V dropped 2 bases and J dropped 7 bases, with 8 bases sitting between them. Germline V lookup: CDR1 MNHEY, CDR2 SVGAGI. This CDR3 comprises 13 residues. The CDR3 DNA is TGTGCCAGCAGTTACGAGATCGGTGAAAAACTGTTTTTT. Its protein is CASSYEIGEKLFF.

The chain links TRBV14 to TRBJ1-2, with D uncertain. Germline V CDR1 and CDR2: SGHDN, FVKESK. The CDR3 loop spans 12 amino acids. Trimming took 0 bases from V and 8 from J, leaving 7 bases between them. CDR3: CASSQEFRGYTF. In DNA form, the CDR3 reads TGTGCCAGCAGCCAAGAGTTCCGGGGCTACACCTTC.

The CDR3 DNA follows: TGTGCCAGCAGCTTGGGGACAGGAACTTACGAGCAGTACTTC. It translates to CASSLGTGTYEQYF. The chain carries TRBV5-4 and TRBJ2-7; 7 bases map to TRBD1. With V trimmed by 0 bases and J by 4 bases, 4 bases remained unmatched. Germline V gene lookup returns CDR1 SGHNT and CDR2 YYREEE (reference sequence). The CDR3 has 14 amino acids.

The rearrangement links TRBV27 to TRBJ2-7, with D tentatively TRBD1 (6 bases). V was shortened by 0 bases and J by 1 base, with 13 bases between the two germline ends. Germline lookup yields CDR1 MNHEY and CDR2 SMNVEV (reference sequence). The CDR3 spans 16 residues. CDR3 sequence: CASSLSAGEGSYEQYF. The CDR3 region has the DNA TGTGCCAGCAGTTTATCGGCAGGGGAAGGATCCTACGAGCAGTACTTC.

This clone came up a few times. In nucleotides, the CDR3 is TGCGCCAGCAGCCAAGATTGGGGGGTCGGCAATCAGCCCCAGCATTTT. The encoded protein is CASSQDWGVGNQPQHF. This chain links TRBV4-1 with TRBJ1-5, with D tentatively TRBD1 (5 bases). Germline V gene sequence: CDR1 MGHRA, CDR2 YSYEKL. The CDR3 is 16 amino acids. V lost 0 bases and J 2 bases, leaving 11 bases between the germline ends.

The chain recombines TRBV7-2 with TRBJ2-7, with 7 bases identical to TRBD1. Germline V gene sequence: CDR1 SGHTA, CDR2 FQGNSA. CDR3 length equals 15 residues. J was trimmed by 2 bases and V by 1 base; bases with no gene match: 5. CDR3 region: CASSLDRDSPYEQYF. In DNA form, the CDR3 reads TGTGCCAGCAGCTTAGATAGGGACAGCCCCTACGAGCAGTACTTC.

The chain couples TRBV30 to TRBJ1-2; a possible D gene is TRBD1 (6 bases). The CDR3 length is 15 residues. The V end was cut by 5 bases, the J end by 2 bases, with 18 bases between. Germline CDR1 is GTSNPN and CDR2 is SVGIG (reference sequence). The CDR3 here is CAWDFSGEGNYGYTF. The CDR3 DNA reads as TGTGCCTGGGATTTTTCAGGGGAGGGGAACTATGGCTACACCTTC.

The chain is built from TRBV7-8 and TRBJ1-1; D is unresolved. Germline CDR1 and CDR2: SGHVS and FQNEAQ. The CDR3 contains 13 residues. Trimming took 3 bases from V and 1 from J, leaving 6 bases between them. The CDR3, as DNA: TGTGCCAGCAGCTTCGATCCGAACACTGAAGCTTTCTTT. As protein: CASSFDPNTEAFF. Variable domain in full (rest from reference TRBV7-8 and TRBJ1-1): GAGVSQSPRYKVAKRGQDVALRCDPISGHVSLFWYQQALGQGPEFLTYFQNEAQLDKSGLPSDRFFAERPEGSVSTLKIQRTQQEDSAVYLCASSFDPNTEAFFGQGTRLTVV.

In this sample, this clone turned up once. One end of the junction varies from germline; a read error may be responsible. The CDR3 loop is CASSISAPGRQVF. CDR3 in DNA: TGTGCCAGTAGTATTTCCGCACCGGGACGCCAGGTCTTT. The chain employs TRBV19 and TRBJ1-1; tentative D call: TRBD1 (5 bases). The CDR3 is 13 amino acids. CDR1 and CDR2 (germline): LNHDA, SQIVND (reference sequence).

In nucleotides, the CDR3 is TGCAGCGATGGAACAGGGGGGGACACTGAAGCTTTCTTT. It specifies CSDGTGGDTEAFF. The chain carries TRBV29-1 and TRBJ1-1; 8 bases align to TRBD1. The J segment lost 3 bases and the V segment lost 7 bases, leaving 7 bases of the junction unmatched. Germline loops: CDR1 SQVTM, CDR2 ANQGSEA. There are 13 residues in the CDR3.

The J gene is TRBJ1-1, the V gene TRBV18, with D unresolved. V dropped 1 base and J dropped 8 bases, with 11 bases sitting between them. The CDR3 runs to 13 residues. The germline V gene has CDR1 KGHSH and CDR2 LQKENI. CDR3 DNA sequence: TGTGCCAGCTCACCACAAGAAGGGTTCGAAGCTTTCTTT. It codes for CASSPQEGFEAFF.

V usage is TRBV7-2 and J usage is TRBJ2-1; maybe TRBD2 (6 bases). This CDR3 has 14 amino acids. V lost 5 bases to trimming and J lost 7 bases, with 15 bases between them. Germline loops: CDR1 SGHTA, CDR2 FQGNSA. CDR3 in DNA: TGTGCCAGCAGCCTCGCCCTTGGGAGGAATGAGCAGTTCTTC. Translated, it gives CASSLALGRNEQFF.

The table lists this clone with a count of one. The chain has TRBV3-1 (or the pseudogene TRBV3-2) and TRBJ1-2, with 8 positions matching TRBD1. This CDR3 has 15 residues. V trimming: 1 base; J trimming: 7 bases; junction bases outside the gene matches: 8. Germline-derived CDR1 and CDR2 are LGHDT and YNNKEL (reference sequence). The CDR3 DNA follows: TGTGCCAGCAGCCAAGGTGGACAGGGAGGTGTTGGCTACACCTTC. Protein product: CASSQGGQGGVGYTF.

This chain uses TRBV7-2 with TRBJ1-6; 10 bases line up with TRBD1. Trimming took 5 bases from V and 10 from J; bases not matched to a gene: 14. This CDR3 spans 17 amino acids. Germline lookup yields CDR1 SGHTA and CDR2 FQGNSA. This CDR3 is CASSQMTGGAAGSPLHF. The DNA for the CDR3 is TGTGCCAGCAGCCAAATGACAGGGGGCGCGGCGGGCTCACCCCTCCACTTT.

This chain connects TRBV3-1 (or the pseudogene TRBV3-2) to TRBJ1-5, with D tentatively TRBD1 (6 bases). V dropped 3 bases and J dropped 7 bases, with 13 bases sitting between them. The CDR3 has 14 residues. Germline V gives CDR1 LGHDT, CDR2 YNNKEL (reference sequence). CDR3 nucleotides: TGTGCCAGCAGCCACGGGGGCATCAGGCAGCCCCAGCATTTT. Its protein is CASSHGGIRQPQHF.

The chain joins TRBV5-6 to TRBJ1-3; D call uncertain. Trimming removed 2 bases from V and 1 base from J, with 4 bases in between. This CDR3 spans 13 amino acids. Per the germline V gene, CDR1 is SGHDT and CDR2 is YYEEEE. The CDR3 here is CASSLGSGNTIYF. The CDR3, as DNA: TGTGCCAGCAGCTTAGGTTCTGGAAACACCATATATTTT.